This TCR beta chain was captured by sequencing in a study of CD8 T cells in Susac syndrome. RNA totalling roughly 0.5 to 1 ug underwent reverse transcription with random hexamers. The TCR beta CDR3 was amplified by immunoSEQ multiplex PCR across 54 Vbeta, 13 Jbeta. TCRdb reprocessed the immunoSEQ multiplex PCR reads with MiXCR, giving one entry per CDR3 protein. The sample contains 250,000 to 300,000 distinct CDR3 sequences, around 89% of which appear only once. The T cells that were sequenced for TCR beta were CD8+ and CD4+ cells from blood. Relapsing-remitting disease, either stable or active, was present in the treatment-naive patients who were the multiple sclerosis controls. Deletions cut 5 bases from V and 5 bases from J, with 13 bases between. CDR1 is SGHTA, CDR2 FQGTGA, per germline. The CDR3 runs to 14 residues.

Sequenced material: CD8+ T cells from PBMCs. The chain is built from TRBV7-3 and TRBJ1-5; D call uncertain. This receptor was obtained from a human donor with multiple sclerosis. The DNA of the CDR3 is TGTGCCAGCAGCCCGAGACGGCTCCATCAGCCCCAGCATTTT. Amino acid sequence: CASSPRRLHQPQHF.